This note documents a single TCR beta chain sequence. This sample also contains other DNA sequences that code for the same CDR3. This CDR3 has 12 residues. Germline CDR1 and CDR2: MDHEN and SYDVKM. The V gene lost 6 bases and the J gene lost 2 bases, with 7 bases spanning the gap. The DNA input per sorted-subset replicate PCR was roughly 180 ng, corresponding to 25,000 to 35,000 T cell genomes. The method was immunoSEQ multiplex PCR; TCRdb's version includes in-frame clones alone and lacks a portion of them. The repertoire includes around 1,000,000 clones, around three quarters of them detected once, and 0.89% sits in the top ten. This sample was taken from a study of shared clonotypes between healthy human individuals.

The genes are TRBV28 and TRBJ2-5; D may be TRBD2 (5 bases). Input material: memory CD4+ T cells from PBMCs. Sample subset: CD45RA-negative fraction. The TCR originated in a man younger than 30 in good health. Some clones in this sample may be carry-over from other donors' samples. CDR3 in amino acids: CASSGGQETQYF. Written as DNA, the CDR3 is TGTGCCAGCAGCGGAGGTCAAGAGACCCAGTACTTC. Complete variable domain (other parts from reference TRBV28 and TRBJ2-5): DVKVTQSSRYLVKRTGEKVFLECVQDMDHENMFWYRQDPGLGLRLIYFSYDVKMKEKGDIPEGYSVSREKKERFSLILESASTNQTSMYLCASSGGQETQYFGPGTRLLVL.